This T cell receptor (beta chain) was captured in a study of CD8 T cells in Susac syndrome. CDR1 is KGHSH, CDR2 LQKENI, per germline. J lost 6 bases, V lost 6 bases, and 5 bases had no gene match. The CDR3 is 13 residues long. For this clonotype: Its specificity is unknown.

Negative isolation yielded CD8+ and CD4+ T cells; FACS enriched TEMRA cells. RNA in amounts of roughly 0.5 to 1 ug was reverse transcribed with random hexamers. Amplification of TCR beta CDR3 by immunoSEQ multiplex PCR spanned 54 Vbeta and 13 Jbeta. TCRdb recomputed calls from the immunoSEQ multiplex PCR reads with MiXCR, one row per CDR3 protein. This table holds about 180,000 distinct CDR3 sequences, around 96% found once. Findings and limits, study-wide: In Susac patients, clonal expansion was not detected in CD4+ cells.

The TCR comes from a human donor with Susac syndrome. The chain joins TRBV18 to TRBJ2-7, with 10 positions matching TRBD1. The sample was CD4+ T cells from PBMCs. In nucleotides, the CDR3 is TGTGCCAGCTCCCCAGGGACAGGGGTCGAGCAGTACTTC. Encoded protein: CASSPGTGVEQYF.